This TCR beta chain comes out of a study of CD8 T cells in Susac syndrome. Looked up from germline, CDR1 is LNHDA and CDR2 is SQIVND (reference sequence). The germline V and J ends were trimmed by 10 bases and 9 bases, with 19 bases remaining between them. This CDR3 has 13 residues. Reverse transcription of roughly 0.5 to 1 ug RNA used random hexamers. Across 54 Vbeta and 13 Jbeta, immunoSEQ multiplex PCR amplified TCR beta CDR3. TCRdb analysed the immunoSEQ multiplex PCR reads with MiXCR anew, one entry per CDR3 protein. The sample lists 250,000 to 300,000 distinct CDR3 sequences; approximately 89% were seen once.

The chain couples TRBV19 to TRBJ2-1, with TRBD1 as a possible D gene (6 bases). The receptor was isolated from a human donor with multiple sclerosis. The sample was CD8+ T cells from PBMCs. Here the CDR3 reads CATYPEGGFEQFF. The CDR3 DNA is TGTGCCACCTACCCCGAAGGGGGATTTGAGCAGTTCTTC.